Given below is one TCR beta chain in context. Source study methods: Estimation of nucleated cell counts was performed using reference gene primer amplification. Assay used: immunoSEQ multiplex PCR; TCRdb lists only in-frame clones, some missing. That table is the source of V, J and clone size, and D and trimming were worked out from the DNA. The sample has about 60,000 clones; 91% are singletons. The record originates from a study of blood T cell repertoires in COVID-19. The V gene's germline CDR1 is SGHTA and CDR2 FQGNSA. V lost 4 bases to trimming and J lost 9 bases, with 13 bases between them. The CDR3 has 14 residues.

This TCR was sampled from a human donor in a cohort sampled during active COVID-19. Sequencing used peripheral blood. This chain connects TRBV7-2 to TRBJ1-6; possible D gene TRBD1, 6 bases. The CDR3 DNA is TGTGCCAGCAGCTCACAGGGAAGGTCTTCACCCCTCCACTTT. Translated: CASSSQGRSSPLHF.